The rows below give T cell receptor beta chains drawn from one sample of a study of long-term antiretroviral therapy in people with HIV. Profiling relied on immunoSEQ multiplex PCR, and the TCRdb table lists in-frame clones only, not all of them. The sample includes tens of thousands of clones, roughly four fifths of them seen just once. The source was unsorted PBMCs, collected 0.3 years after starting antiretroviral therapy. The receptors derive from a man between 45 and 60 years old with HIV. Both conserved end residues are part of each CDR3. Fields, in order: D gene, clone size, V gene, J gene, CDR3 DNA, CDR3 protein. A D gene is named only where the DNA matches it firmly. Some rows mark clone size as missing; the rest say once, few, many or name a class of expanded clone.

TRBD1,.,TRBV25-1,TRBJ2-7,TGTGCCAGCAGTGAATATTTTGGTGCCAGGGGGAGCCACGAGCAGTACTTC,CASSEYFGARGSHEQYF
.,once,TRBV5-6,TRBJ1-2,TGTGCCAGCAGCTTGATCCCGTCGGGGGGCTACACCTTC,CASSLIPSGGYTF
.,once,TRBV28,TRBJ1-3,TGTGCAGCAAGCTCTGGAAACACCATATATTTT,CAASSGNTIYF
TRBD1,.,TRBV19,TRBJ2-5,TGTGCCAGTAGTACGACAGGGCGGGAGACCCAGTACTTC,CASSTTGRETQYF
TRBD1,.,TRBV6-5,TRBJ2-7,TGTGCCAGCAGTTTCGGGACAGAGCCCTACGAGCAGTACTTC,CASSFGTEPYEQYF
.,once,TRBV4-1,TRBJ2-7,TGCGCCAGCAGCCAAGGCGGGACGAGCTCCTACGAGCAGTACTTC,CASSQGGTSSYEQYF
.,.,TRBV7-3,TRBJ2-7,TGTGCCAGCAGCCCAGGGGCCTCCTACGAGCAGTACTTC,CASSPGASYEQYF
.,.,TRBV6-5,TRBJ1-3,TGTGCCAGCAGGTCGGGGGGAGGCACCATATATTTT,CASRSGGGTIYF
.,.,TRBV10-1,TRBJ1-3,TGCGCCAGCAGTACATCAGATCCTGGAAACACCATATATTTT,CASSTSDPGNTIYF
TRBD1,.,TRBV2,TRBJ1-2,TGTGCCAGCAGGGAGGACAGGGCGAGCGGCTACACCTTC,CASREDRASGYTF
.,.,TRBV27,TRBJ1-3,TGTGCCAGCAGGATCACAGGGTCTGGAAACACCATATATTTT,CASRITGSGNTIYF
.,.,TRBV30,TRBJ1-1,TGTGCCTGGAGTGAAGAAGCTTTCTTT,CAWSEEAFF
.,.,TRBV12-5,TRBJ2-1,TGTGCTAGTGGCGCGACCACAGGATCCTCGGCGGTCTACAATGAGCAGTTCTTC,CASGATTGSSAVYNEQFF
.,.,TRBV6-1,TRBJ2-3,TGTGCCAGCGGACCGTTCGTTTGGGGTACGCAGTATTTT,CASGPFVWGTQYF
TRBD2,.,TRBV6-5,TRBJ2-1,TGTGCCAGCAGTTCCCGACTAGCGGGGGCAAAAGAGCAGTTCTTC,CASSSRLAGAKEQFF
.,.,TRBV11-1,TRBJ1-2,TGTGCCAGCAGCTCCGTTAACAGGGTAATCGGCTATGGCTACACCTTC,CASSSVNRVIGYGYTF
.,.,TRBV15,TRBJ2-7,TGTGCCACCAGCAGAGGCAGGGGGGAATCCTACGAGCAGTACTTC,CATSRGRGESYEQYF
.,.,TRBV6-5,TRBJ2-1,TGTGCCACCTCAAGCCCCCAGCGCGATGAGCAGTTCTTC,CATSSPQRDEQFF
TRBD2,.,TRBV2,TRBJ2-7,TGTGCCAGCAGTGAAAGGGACTACTCCTACGAGCAGTACTTC,CASSERDYSYEQYF
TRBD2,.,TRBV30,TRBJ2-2,TGTGCCTGGGACGTAGCGGGAGGGTTCTCCGGGGAGCTGTTTTTT,CAWDVAGGFSGELFF
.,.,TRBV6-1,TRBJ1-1,TGTGCCAGCAGACAGGGATTATACACTGAAGCTTTCTTT,CASRQGLYTEAFF
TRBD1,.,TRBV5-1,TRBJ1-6,TGCGCCAGCAGCCCGGGACAGACGGACCTTAATAATTCACCCCTCCACTTT,CASSPGQTDLNNSPLHF
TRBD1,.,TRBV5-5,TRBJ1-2,TGTGCCAGCAGCTTGGTCCCCGGGACAGGTCTTGGTCGGGATGGCTACACCTTC,CASSLVPGTGLGRDGYTF
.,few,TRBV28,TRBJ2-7,TGTGCCAGCAGTTGGGGCGGTGACGATGACCGTGCAGATCAATGGGCGCAGTACTTC,CASSWGGDDDRADQWAQYF
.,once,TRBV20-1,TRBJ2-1,TGCAGTGCTAGAAGGTACAATGAGCAGTTCTTC,CSARRYNEQFF
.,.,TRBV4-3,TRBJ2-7,TGCGCCAGCAGCCAGCGACCCCTGCCCAGCTACGAGCAGTACTTC,CASSQRPLPSYEQYF
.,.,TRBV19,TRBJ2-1,TGTGCCAGTAGCCATGCTCCCTATACTTGGGGACAAAAGTACAATGAGCAGTTCTTC,CASSHAPYTWGQKYNEQFF
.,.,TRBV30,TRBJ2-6,TGTGCCTGGAGTAGGAGGCCCTCTGGGGCCAACGTCCTGACTTTC,CAWSRRPSGANVLTF
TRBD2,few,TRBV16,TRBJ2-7,TGTGCCAGCAGCCAATATCCAGCGGGAGGGCAGTACGAGCAGTACTTC,CASSQYPAGGQYEQYF
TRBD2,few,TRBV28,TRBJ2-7,TGTGCCAGCAGGGGGACTAGCCGCTACGAGCAGTACTTC,CASRGTSRYEQYF
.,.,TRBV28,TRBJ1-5,TGTGCCAGCAGTTTACTCCGCGGGCCCCAGCATTTT,CASSLLRGPQHF
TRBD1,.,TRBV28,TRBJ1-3,TGTGCCAGCAGTTTACCGGGACAGGGGCATTCTGGAAACACCATATATTTT,CASSLPGQGHSGNTIYF
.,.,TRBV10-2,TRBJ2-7,TGCGCCAGCAGTCGGGAAAGGACACGGCAGTACTTC,CASSRERTRQYF
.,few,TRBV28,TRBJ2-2,TGTGCCACCATATCACTAGACGGGCCCGGGGAGCTGTTTTTT,CATISLDGPGELFF
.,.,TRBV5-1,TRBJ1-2,TGCGCCAGCAGCTTGTTACCGAGACGGGTGAAAGACTACACCTTC,CASSLLPRRVKDYTF
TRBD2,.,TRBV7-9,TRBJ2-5,TGTGCCAGCAGCTTAGGGACTAGCGGGAGGAAATCTGCGGGAGAGACCCAGTACTTC,CASSLGTSGRKSAGETQYF
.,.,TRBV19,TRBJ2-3,TGTGCCAGTAGTCTCCGAGGGCTAGCGCGTTCAGAGACGCAGTATTTT,CASSLRGLARSETQYF
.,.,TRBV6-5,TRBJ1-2,TGTGCCAGCAGTTACTCAGGGCCAGAACTCTATGGCTACACCTTC,CASSYSGPELYGYTF
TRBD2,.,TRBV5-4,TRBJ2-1,TGTGCCAGCAGCCCGGGACTACCCAACAATGAGCAGTTCTTC,CASSPGLPNNEQFF
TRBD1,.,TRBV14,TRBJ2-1,TGTGCCAGCAGCCCAACGACAGGGGGCCGGAATGAGCAGTTCTTC,CASSPTTGGRNEQFF
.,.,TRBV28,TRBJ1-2,TGTGCCAGCAGTTTAATTAAAACGGCCTATGGCTACACCTTC,CASSLIKTAYGYTF
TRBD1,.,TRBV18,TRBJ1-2,TGTGCCAGCTCACCACTATGGGGGCAGGGGGAACGGAACTATGGCTACACCTTC,CASSPLWGQGERNYGYTF
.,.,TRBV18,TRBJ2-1,TGTGCCAGCTCAAAGGGGGAGCAGTTCTTC,CASSKGEQFF
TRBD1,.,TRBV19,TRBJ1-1,TGTGCCAGTAGTCCATACCCCCGGGACAGGGGTACTGAAGCTTTCTTT,CASSPYPRDRGTEAFF
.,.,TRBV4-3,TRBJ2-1,TGCGCCAGCAGCCACCTCTCAGGGCAGGGATTCTACAATGAGCAGTTCTTC,CASSHLSGQGFYNEQFF
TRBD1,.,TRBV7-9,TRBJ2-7,TGTGCCAGCAGCTCTTCCGGGACAGGGGGAAGCGAGCAGTACTTC,CASSSSGTGGSEQYF